The 15 T cell receptor beta chains reported below all come from one sample, sequenced in a study of blood T cell repertoires in COVID-19 (dated by TCRdb to about 2020). The library relied on the immunoSEQ multiplex PCR assay. The table was pulled from immuneACCESS by TCRdb, which kept in-frame rearrangements only. Such tables lose some clones; where checked, under half of the loss comes from unresolved V genes, and the rest has no known cause. Here the sample has 250,000 to 300,000 clones; approximately 90% occur a single time. Roughly 6% of the sample goes to the ten largest clones. Sequenced: peripheral blood. Receptor source: a woman in her 50s with COVID-19, enrolled during active disease.

This clone has just a few counts. The chain is built from TRBV4-1 and TRBJ1-3; D is perhaps TRBD1 (6 bases). V lost 4 bases to trimming and J lost 4 bases, with 17 bases between them. Germline assignment: CDR1 MGHRA and CDR2 YSYEKL. The CDR3 has 16 residues. The CDR3 region is CASSPQGRQVGNTIYF. In nucleotides, the CDR3 is TGCGCCAGCAGCCCTCAGGGGAGACAGGTCGGAAACACCATATATTTT.

This chain uses TRBV5-1 with TRBJ1-1; TRBD1 matches 7 bases. The CDR3 is 15 amino acids. Trimming took 5 bases from V and 1 from J; bases not matched to a gene: 8. Germline V gene data show CDR1 as SGHRS and CDR2 as YFSETQ. The CDR3 sequence is CASRYNTGANTEAFF. CDR3 sequence (DNA): TGCGCCAGCAGGTACAATACAGGGGCGAACACTGAAGCTTTCTTT.

This clone was detected a few times. The chain combines TRBV5-4 with TRBJ2-3; 11 positions agree with TRBD2. This CDR3 has 18 amino acids. Looked up from germline, CDR1 is SGHNT and CDR2 is YYREEE (reference sequence). The V and J ends lost 3 bases and 2 bases, in that order; junction bases with no gene match: 11. The DNA of the CDR3 is TGTGCCAGCAGCTCAAATTGGCTAGCGGGAGGATCCACAGATACGCAGTATTTT. Protein: CASSSNWLAGGSTDTQYF.

This clone is a singleton in its sample. V and J are TRBV5-1 and TRBJ1-1; D remains unclear. The V and J ends lost 4 bases and 2 bases respectively, with 9 bases between them. The CDR3 covers 13 residues. Germline CDR1 is SGHRS and CDR2 is YFSETQ. The CDR3 DNA sequence: TGCGCCAGCAGCACAACGAAAAACACTGAAGCTTTCTTT. As protein: CASSTTKNTEAFF.

This sequence joins TRBV11-3 and TRBJ2-3; D not certain. Germline assignment: CDR1 SGHNT and CDR2 YENEEA. V lost 4 bases and J lost 5, with 10 bases in between. The length of the CDR3 is 13 residues. CDR3 nucleotide sequence: TGTGCCAGCAGCTCCCCTCCCCTAGATACGCAGTATTTT. This translates into CASSSPPLDTQYF. The whole variable domain, filled in from reference TRBV11-3 and TRBJ2-3, reads EAGVVQSPRYKIIEKKQPVAFWCNPISGHNTLYWYLQNLGQGPELLIRYENEEAVDDSQLPKDRFSAERLKGVDSTLKIQPAELGDSAVYLCASSSPPLDTQYFGPGTRLTVL.

Turning to this clone: The junction shows a germline mismatch at one end, possibly a read error. V gene TRBV5-4 combines with J gene TRBJ2-7; D is perhaps TRBD2 (5 bases). The germline V gene encodes CDR1 SGHNT and CDR2 YYREEE (reference sequence). This CDR3 is 14 amino acids long. The CDR3 DNA is TGTGCCAGCAGTTTGGGGTTCGGGGCCTACGAGCAGTACTTC. Protein product: CASSLGFGAYEQYF.

In its sample, this clone was seen once. The genes are TRBV6-2 or TRBV6-3 and TRBJ2-1, with 9 positions matching TRBD2. The V and J ends lost 2 bases and 8 bases, in that order; junction bases with no gene match: 7. From germline, CDR1 is MNHEY and CDR2 SVGEGT. The CDR3 loop spans 15 amino acids. In DNA, the CDR3 is TGTGCCAGCAGTTACGGCGGCGGGAGGGCGGATGAGCAGTTCTTC. Its protein is CASSYGGGRADEQFF.

V and J are TRBV9 and TRBJ1-4, with TRBD1 identical over 9 bases. The germline CDR1 and CDR2 sequences are SGDLS and YYNGEE. V lost 4 bases to trimming and J lost 0 bases; unmatched junction nucleotides: 10. This CDR3 comprises 18 residues. The CDR3 DNA is TGTGCCAGCAGCCACTCCCGGGACAGGGCTACAACTAATGAAAAACTGTTTTTT. The encoded protein is CASSHSRDRATTNEKLFF.

The chain combines TRBV3-1 (or the pseudogene TRBV3-2) with TRBJ2-7; 11 bases align to TRBD2. Germline V gene sequence: CDR1 LGHDT, CDR2 YNNKEL (reference sequence). CDR3 length equals 15 residues. V trimming: 3 bases; J trimming: 6 bases; junction bases outside the gene matches: 7. The CDR3 here is CASSQRRLAGGEQYF. DNA for the CDR3: TGTGCCAGCAGCCAGCGTAGGCTAGCGGGAGGCGAGCAGTACTTC.

V and J are TRBV7-8 and TRBJ2-7; D might be TRBD1 (5 bases). This CDR3 contains 12 residues. Germline lookup yields CDR1 SGHVS and CDR2 FQNEAQ. V was shortened by 5 bases and J by 3 bases, with 8 bases between the two germline ends. The CDR3 DNA is TGTGCCAGCAGCGCGGACAACTACGAGCAGTACTTC. Amino acids: CASSADNYEQYF.

The chain links TRBV18 to TRBJ2-2, with TRBD2 matching 8 bases. The CDR3 is 16 amino acids. Germline V lookup: CDR1 KGHSH, CDR2 LQKENI. V trimming: 5 bases; J trimming: 3 bases; junction bases outside the gene matches: 8. This CDR3 reads CASSSPSGSYTGELFF. The CDR3, as DNA: TGTGCCAGCTCATCCCCTAGCGGGTCTTACACCGGGGAGCTGTTTTTT.

This chain connects TRBV4-1 to TRBJ2-1, with TRBD2 matching 8 bases. This CDR3 contains 16 residues. V lost 1 base to trimming and J lost 6 bases; unmatched junction nucleotides: 8. The germline V gene encodes CDR1 MGHRA and CDR2 YSYEKL. In DNA, the CDR3 is TGCGCCAGCAGCCAAGTGGCGGGACTAGATAGCAATGAGCAGTTCTTC. Its translation is CASSQVAGLDSNEQFF.

The chain links TRBV10-3 to TRBJ2-1, with D possibly TRBD1 on 6 matching bases. Trimming shortened V by 6 bases and J by 4 bases, and 16 bases separated the two germline ends. The CDR3 consists of 15 residues. The V gene's germline CDR1 is ENHRY and CDR2 SYGVKD. The CDR3 nucleotides are TGTGCCATCAGCGCGGGCCAGAGGGGGTACAATGAGCAGTTCTTC. The encoded protein is CAISAGQRGYNEQFF.

The chain recombines TRBV3-1 (or the pseudogene TRBV3-2) with TRBJ2-7, with 7 bases identical to TRBD2. Germline loops: CDR1 LGHDT, CDR2 YNNKEL (reference sequence). Trimming took 4 bases from V and 3 from J; bases not matched to a gene: 6. This CDR3 region has 14 residues. Here the CDR3 reads CASSPRRGNYEQYF. CDR3 nucleotides: TGTGCCAGCAGCCCCAGGCGGGGGAACTACGAGCAGTACTTC.

This chain uses TRBV11-3 with TRBJ2-7; no clear D. The CDR3 has 12 residues. Trimming pared 2 bases from V and 5 bases from J, leaving 7 bases between. Germline CDR1 SGHNT, CDR2 YENEEA. CDR3 sequence reads: CASSLSTDEQYF. The CDR3 DNA reads as TGTGCCAGCAGCTTATCCACGGACGAGCAGTACTTC.